The source of this T cell receptor beta chain is a study of technical replicates of blood from a few donors. V gave up 3 bases and J gave up 4 bases; unmatched junction bases: 8. The V gene's germline CDR1 is SGHDT and CDR2 YYEEEE. The CDR3 covers 17 residues. Sequencing was performed with immunoSEQ multiplex PCR; in TCRdb, only in-frame clones are kept and a portion is missing. This sample has fewer than 85,000 clones, with about 94% found just once. The origin of this receptor is a human donor in good health. Sequences were obtained from T cells isolated from PBMCs. The V gene is TRBV5-6, the J gene TRBJ2-5; 14 bases fit TRBD2. DNA of the CDR3: TGTGCCAGCAGCTCAACGGGACTAGCGGGAGTTTTAGAGACCCAGTACTTC. Its translation is CASSSTGLAGVLETQYF.